This T cell receptor (beta chain) is drawn from a study of Graves' ophthalmopathy and Graves' hyperthyroidism. Study outcomes and limitations: The model predicted ophthalmopathy progression with 60% to 71% sensitivity and around 72% specificity.

This CDR3 spans 15 amino acids. Germline assignment: CDR1 SGHDT and CDR2 YYEEEE. After removal of 5 bases from V and 1 base from J, the junction contained 5 bases not matched to a gene. This clonotype was recorded many times. Its antigen is not identified. The sequenced template was RNA, covering the TCR beta CDR3 region. HTBI-primed first-round RT-PCR preceded second-round multiplex PCR. In TCRdb, the multiplex PCR reads were re-called with MiXCR into one record per CDR3 protein. Of over 500,000 distinct CDR3 sequences in the sample, 22% were seen once. The rearrangement links TRBV5-6 to TRBJ2-2; TRBD1 aligns across 7 bases. This clonotype was sampled from a young woman with stable Graves' hyperthyroidism. Some clones in this sample may be carry-over from other donors' samples. The sequenced sample was peripheral blood. CDR3 sequence: CASRLRGLNTGELFF. The CDR3 region has the DNA TGTGCCAGCAGACTAAGGGGGCTGAACACCGGGGAGCTGTTTTTT. Together with reference TRBV5-6 and TRBJ2-2, the CDR3 gives the full variable domain: DAGVTQSPTHLIKTRGQQVTLRCSPKSGHDTVSWYQQALGQGPQFIFQYYEEEERQRGNFPDRFSGHQFPNYSSELNVNALLLGDSALYLCASRLRGLNTGELFFGEGSRLTVL.